This entry lists 24 T cell receptor beta chains sequenced from one sample in a study of regulatory T cells in long-lasting Graves disease. Arm-PCR of CDR3 regions with iRepertoire HTBI primers generated TCR beta libraries. In TCRdb, the multiplex PCR reads were re-called with MiXCR into one record per CDR3 protein. This table has 390,000 or so distinct CDR3 sequences, around 11% appearing once. Time point reported: newly diagnosed GD, antithyroid drugs for less than 3 months. PBMC-derived RNA was used for the TCR library. These records were also assigned to another study, of T cells in Graves' hyperthyroidism and ophthalmopathy.

The sequenced sample was peripheral blood mononuclear cells (PBMCs), obtained at new diagnosis, from a patient treated with antithyroid drugs. The origin of the receptors is a young woman with Graves disease.

This clonotype was counted ten times or more. The V call is TRBV7-8, the J call TRBJ2-2; 8 nucleotides agree with TRBD1. The CDR3 loop spans 15 amino acids. Per the germline V gene, CDR1 is SGHVS and CDR2 is FQNEAQ. V lost 5 bases and J lost 0; bases outside the gene matches: 2. The CDR3 nucleotides are TGTGCCAGCAGCGACAGGGGTTCGAACACCGGGGAGCTGTTTTTT. Translation: CASSDRGSNTGELFF.

In the case of this clonotype: With a far larger clone one base away, a read error is the likely cause. As DNA, the CDR3 is TGTGCCAGCAGCATTTTCACGACATACCTGAACACTGAAGCTTTCTTT. Its translation: CASSIFTTYLNTEAFF. V usage is TRBV7-2 and J usage is TRBJ1-1; no clear D gene. The CDR3 has 16 residues. The ends were cut back, 5 bases at V and 0 bases at J, with 16 bases in the middle. From germline, CDR1 is SGHTA and CDR2 FQGNSA.

The CDR3 bases are TGTGCCAGTAGTATTTTGAGCAGGGGTAATGAGCAGTTCTTC. It yields the protein CASSILSRGNEQFF. The chain employs TRBV19 and TRBJ2-1, with D tentatively TRBD1 (6 bases). Trimming took 3 bases from V and 7 from J, leaving 13 bases between them. This CDR3 contains 14 residues. The germline CDR1 and CDR2 sequences are LNHDA and SQIVND (reference sequence).

This clonotype has ten or more counts. The chain is built from TRBV12-3 or TRBV12-4 and TRBJ1-1, with D uncertain. The CDR3 is 14 residues long. Trimming removed 3 bases from V and 0 bases from J, with 8 bases in between. The CDR3 protein is CASSLRNVNTEAFF. CDR3 in DNA: TGTGCCAGCAGTTTGAGGAACGTGAACACTGAAGCTTTCTTT.

This clonotype was counted many times. The CDR3, as DNA: TGTGCCAGCAGTCAACTAGCGGCCTTCATCACCGGGGAGCTGTTTTTT. Amino acid sequence: CASSQLAAFITGELFF. This chain joins TRBV6-1 and TRBJ2-2, with 8 bases lining up with TRBD2. The trim removed 5 bases at V and 4 bases at J, leaving 9 bases unmatched. The CDR3 length is 16 residues. CDR1 and CDR2 (germline): MNHNS, SASEGT.

This clonotype was seen ten or more times. The chain carries TRBV27 and TRBJ2-7; 13 nucleotides line up with TRBD2. The CDR3 has 20 amino acids. With V trimmed by 7 bases and J by 4 bases, 22 bases remained unmatched. Germline V gives CDR1 MNHEY, CDR2 SMNVEV (reference sequence). The chain's CDR3 is CASTTTRTSGSIGRWYEQYF. The CDR3 DNA reads as TGTGCCAGCACCACGACCCGGACTAGCGGGAGTATAGGGAGATGGTACGAGCAGTACTTC.

The sample holds a few counts of this clonotype. A read error is possible here, since a much larger clone lies one base away. As DNA, the CDR3 is TGTGCCGGCAGTTATATGAGTGGGGAGCAGTACTTC. Residues: CAGSYMSGEQYF. The V and J genes are TRBV6-5 and TRBJ2-7; D is uncertain. CDR3 length: 12 amino acids. Per the germline V gene, CDR1 is MNHEY and CDR2 is SVGAGI.

This clonotype was observed at least ten times. V is TRBV12-3 or TRBV12-4 and J is TRBJ2-7; weak D call: TRBD2 (5 bases). The ends were cut back, 10 bases at V and 4 bases at J, with 23 bases in the middle. This CDR3 comprises 15 residues. This CDR3 is CATKSTGGPGYEQYF. CDR3 in DNA: TGTGCCACCAAATCCACTGGAGGACCTGGTTACGAGCAGTACTTC.

The chain recombines TRBV9 with TRBJ2-5; the D call may be TRBD1 or TRBD2 (6 bases each). The V gene lost 7 bases and the J gene lost 5 bases, with 15 bases spanning the gap. In germline, CDR1 is SGDLS, CDR2 YYNGEE. The CDR3 has 13 amino acids. The CDR3 region has the DNA TGTGCCAGCGGTGTGGGGGCGGGGGAGACCCAGTACTTC. This gives the protein CASGVGAGETQYF. Filled out from reference TRBV9 and TRBJ2-5, the complete variable domain reads DSGVTQTPKHLITATGQRVTLRCSPRSGDLSVYWYQQSLDQGLQFLIQYYNGEERAKGNILERFSAQQFPDLHSELNLSSLELGDSALYFCASGVGAGETQYFGPGTRLLVL.

This clonotype was seen ten or more times. This chain connects TRBV7-2 to TRBJ2-3; D assignment may be TRBD1 or TRBD2 (5 bases each). Per germline, CDR1 SGHTA and CDR2 FQGNSA. V dropped 0 bases and J dropped 2 bases, with 12 bases sitting between them. This CDR3 has 16 residues. In DNA form, the CDR3 reads TGTGCCAGCAGCTTAGCGTCTGGGACCCTCACAGATACGCAGTATTTT. Translating it yields CASSLASGTLTDTQYF.

This clonotype was picked up many times. The V gene is TRBV7-8, the J gene TRBJ2-5; maybe TRBD1 (5 bases). CDR3 length: 14 amino acids. V lost 1 base, J lost 5 bases, and 11 bases lay in between. Germline CDR1 SGHVS, CDR2 FQNEAQ. The DNA of the CDR3 is TGTGCCAGCAGCTTAGAACAGGTAGTGGAGACCCAGTACTTC. It is translated as CASSLEQVVETQYF. Supplemented by reference TRBV7-8 and TRBJ2-5, the full variable domain reads GAGVSQSPRYKVAKRGQDVALRCDPISGHVSLFWYQQALGQGPEFLTYFQNEAQLDKSGLPSDRFFAERPEGSVSTLKIQRTQQEDSAVYLCASSLEQVVETQYFGPGTRLLVL.

The V and J genes are TRBV4-1 and TRBJ2-1; 11 bases align to TRBD2. The CDR3 extends over 16 amino acids. Germline V gives CDR1 MGHRA, CDR2 YSYEKL. Unmatched junction bases numbered 7, after V lost 0 bases and J lost 9 bases. In nucleotides, the CDR3 is TGCGCCAGCAGCCAAGATCAACTAGCGGGAGCCGGTGAGCAGTTCTTC. This sequence encodes CASSQDQLAGAGEQFF.

This clonotype has at least ten counts. CDR3 amino acids: CASSPGGAKGYTF. The CDR3 bases are TGTGCCAGCAGCCCAGGGGGGGCTAAGGGCTACACCTTC. The J gene is TRBJ1-2, the V gene TRBV11-2, with 7 bases aligning to TRBD1. Germline CDR1 is SGHAT and CDR2 is FQNNGV. The CDR3 spans 13 residues. The V and J ends lost 5 bases and 8 bases, in that order; junction bases with no gene match: 8. Based on the CDR3 plus reference TRBV11-2 and TRBJ1-2, the full variable domain is EAGVAQSPRYKIIEKRQSVAFWCNPISGHATLYWYQQILGQGPKLLIQFQNNGVVDDSQLPKDRFSAERLKGVDSTLKIQPAKLEDSAVYLCASSPGGAKGYTFGSGTRLTVV.

In this sample, this clonotype turned up a few times. This chain connects TRBV5-1 to TRBJ1-2, with D hard to call. CDR3 length: 14 residues. The germline V gene has CDR1 SGHRS and CDR2 YFSETQ. V lost 0 bases, J lost 5 bases, and 11 bases lay in between. The CDR3 nucleotides are TGCGCCAGCAGCTTGGATGGGCCTGAGTATGGCTACACCTTC. Protein product: CASSLDGPEYGYTF.

This clonotype was counted many times. The rearrangement uses TRBV29-1 and TRBJ2-5, with unresolved D. Trimming took off 5 bases at V and 4 bases at J, with 20 bases between the two ends. This CDR3 comprises 15 residues. CDR1 and CDR2 (germline): SQVTM, ANQGSEA. The CDR3 DNA is TGCAGCGTTAGTGATATGGCAGGCCCCCGAGAGACCCAGTACTTC. This translates into CSVSDMAGPRETQYF.

The J gene is TRBJ1-3, the V gene TRBV6-2 or TRBV6-3; D remains ambiguous. This CDR3 comprises 14 residues. Trimming left V 1 base short and J 1 base short, with 5 bases between. Looked up from germline, CDR1 is MNHEY and CDR2 is SVGEGT. CDR3: CASSYYSSGNTIYF. The CDR3 region has the DNA TGTGCCAGCAGTTACTACAGTTCTGGAAACACCATATATTTT.

The V gene is TRBV4-3, the J gene TRBJ1-1; D is ambiguous. The V gene lost 0 bases and the J gene lost 1 base, with 6 bases spanning the gap. This CDR3 region has 14 residues. Germline values: CDR1 LGHNA, CDR2 YSLEER. CDR3 protein: CASSQDATNTEAFF. The CDR3 nucleotides read TGCGCCAGCAGCCAAGATGCCACGAACACTGAAGCTTTCTTT.

At least ten counts were recorded for this clonotype. V gene TRBV27 combines with J gene TRBJ1-1; unclear D gene. This CDR3 comprises 13 residues. Trimming took off 4 bases at V and 3 bases at J, with 9 bases between the two ends. From germline, CDR1 is MNHEY and CDR2 SMNVEV (reference sequence). Here the CDR3 DNA reads TGTGCCAGCAGTTATTTCCGGGACACTGAAGCTTTCTTT. Its protein product is CASSYFRDTEAFF.

Worth noting for this clonotype: A much larger clone differs from this one at a single base, so this may be a read error. V is TRBV20-1 and J is TRBJ2-5; D is ambiguous. Looked up from germline, CDR1 is DFQATT and CDR2 is SNEGSKA (reference sequence). The CDR3 runs to 14 residues. V lost 0 bases and J 4 bases, leaving 12 bases between the germline ends. CDR3 coding DNA: TGCAGTGCTAGAGATCGGCAGAGACGAGAGACCCAGTACTTC. It translates to CSARDRQRRETQYF.

The chain uses TRBV5-1 and TRBJ1-6; a possible D gene is TRBD1 (6 bases). Trimming removed 4 bases from V and 13 bases from J, with 24 bases in between. Germline V gene data show CDR1 as SGHRS and CDR2 as YFSETQ. CDR3 size: 16 residues. CDR3: CASSPFPDSPNRPLHF. The CDR3 DNA sequence: TGCGCCAGCAGCCCTTTCCCGGACAGCCCCAATCGGCCCCTCCACTTT.

The rearrangement joins TRBV7-2 to TRBJ2-1; 9 bases agree with TRBD1. The CDR3 runs 16 residues. With 5 bases clipped from V and 6 bases from J, the junction kept 11 bases outside the gene matches. Germline CDR1 and CDR2: SGHTA and FQGNSA. This CDR3 reads CASSPHRGRLGNEQFF. CDR3 bases: TGTGCCAGCAGCCCCCACAGGGGGCGCCTCGGCAATGAGCAGTTCTTC.

In its sample, this clonotype was seen many times. J is TRBJ1-1 and V is TRBV7-8, with D tentatively TRBD1 (5 bases). V was trimmed by 1 base and J by 6 bases, leaving 12 bases between them. The CDR3 extends over 14 amino acids. CDR1 is SGHVS and CDR2 is FQNEAQ in the germline V gene. The CDR3 sequence is CASSLGMRGAEAFF. The CDR3 nucleotides are TGTGCCAGCAGCTTAGGTATGCGGGGGGCTGAAGCTTTCTTT.

The rearrangement links TRBV20-1 to TRBJ1-2; possible D gene TRBD1, 5 bases. The CDR3 has 14 residues. The V gene lost 6 bases and the J gene lost 5 bases, with 19 bases spanning the gap. Per the germline V gene, CDR1 is DFQATT and CDR2 is SNEGSKA (reference sequence). The DNA of the CDR3 is TGCAGTGCCCGGGGCGACGGAATTATGTATGGCTACACCTTC. It translates to CSARGDGIMYGYTF.

This clonotype turned up a few times. This chain connects TRBV14 to TRBJ2-7; possibly TRBD2 for D (5 bases). The germline gives CDR1 SGHDN, CDR2 FVKESK. This CDR3 spans 15 amino acids. The V and J ends lost 3 bases and 5 bases respectively, with 17 bases between them. The CDR3 region has the DNA TGTGCCAGCAGCCAGCTGGGCGGGTTGTGGGACGAGCAGTACTTC. Its protein product is CASSQLGGLWDEQYF. Full variable domain (remainder filled in from reference TRBV14 and TRBJ2-7): EAGVTQFPSHSVIEKGQTVTLRCDPISGHDNLYWYRRVMGKEIKFLLHFVKESKQDESGMPNNRFLAERTGGTYSTLKVQPAELEDSGVYFCASSQLGGLWDEQYFGPGTRLTVT.